These T cell receptor beta chains were read from a single sample in a study of neurological immune-mediated disorders. In TCRdb, the 5' RACE reads were re-called with MiXCR into one record per CDR3 protein. The sample has over 60,000 distinct CDR3 sequences, 4.5% to 5.5% seen once; the top ten hold roughly 3.2%. Source material: PBMCs. These receptors were obtained from a woman between 45 and 60 years old with multiple sclerosis. CDR3s include the opening cysteine and the closing phenylalanine or tryptophan. The D gene is left open where the match is weak. Clone size appears in some rows only: once, few, many, or a class for an expanded clone.

TRBV10-3	TRBJ1-3	-	many	TGTGCCATCAGTGAGGACTCGTTTACCATATATTTT	CAISEDSFTIYF
TRBV20-1	TRBJ2-2	-	many	TGCAGTGCTAAACGGGGAAGAACCGGGGAGCTGTTTTTT	CSAKRGRTGELFF
TRBV20-1	TRBJ1-5	-	few	TGCAGTGCCACTGGGCGCAGGGGCTATCAGCCCCAGAATTTT	CSATGRRGYQPQNF
TRBV7-9	TRBJ2-2	-	-	TGTGCCAGCAGCTTCTACTCATCAGGGGCCACCGGGGAGCTGTTTTTT	CASSFYSSGATGELFF
TRBV24-1	TRBJ2-3	-	many	TGTGCCACCAGTGATGAAACAGGGGCGGGACAGTATTTT	CATSDETGAGQYF
TRBV12-3/TRBV12-4	TRBJ1-2	TRBD1	many	TGTGCCAGCAAACCTGGGGGGGACAGGGATTATTCGGATGGCTACACCTTC	CASKPGGDRDYSDGYTF
TRBV19	TRBJ1-2	-	-	TGTGCCAGTAGTATAATGGGACGGGGCTACACCTTC	CASSIMGRGYTF
TRBV5-1	TRBJ2-1	TRBD1	many	TGCGCCAGCAGCCCGGGGGACAGGGATAAAAATGAGCAGTTCTTC	CASSPGDRDKNEQFF
TRBV7-9	TRBJ1-5	-	-	TGTACCAGCAGCACCTCATTGGGGGGACCGGATCAGCCCCAGCATTTT	CTSSTSLGGPDQPQHF
TRBV20-1	TRBJ2-3	TRBD2	many	TGCAGTGCTAGAGATCTCAGCGGGGCGGTGAGAGATACGCAGTATTTT	CSARDLSGAVRDTQYF
TRBV10-3	TRBJ2-3	-	many	TGTGCCATCAGTGAGTCGACTGGGTTGGCGGATACGCAGTATTTT	CAISESTGLADTQYF
TRBV2	TRBJ1-5	-	many	TGTGCCAGCAGTCTAGGCTATAGCAATCAGCCCCAGCATTTT	CASSLGYSNQPQHF
TRBV5-1	TRBJ2-7	TRBD1	few	TGCGCCAGCAGCTTAACTCCGGGACAGGCTCCCTACGAGCAGTACTTC	CASSLTPGQAPYEQYF
TRBV4-1	TRBJ1-6	-	many	TGCGCCAGCAGTAGTAATTATAATTCACCCCTCCACTTT	CASSSNYNSPLHF
TRBV14	TRBJ1-1	-	many	TGTGCCAGCAGCCACTTCGGCGGGGGCCCATTAAGGGCTTTCTTT	CASSHFGGGPLRAFF
TRBV6-5	TRBJ2-3	-	many	TGTGCCAGCAGCCAGTTACGCGGGGCGGATACGCAGTATTTT	CASSQLRGADTQYF
TRBV18	TRBJ1-1	-	many	TGTGCCAGCTCACCACAGAACACTGAAGCTTTCTTT	CASSPQNTEAFF
TRBV7-9	TRBJ2-6	TRBD1	many	TGTGCCAGCAGCACACAGGGGCCTGGGGCCAACGTCCTGACTTTC	CASSTQGPGANVLTF
TRBV12-3/TRBV12-4	TRBJ1-2	-	many	TGTGCCAGCAGTTTTAGGACAGTGTACTATGGCTACACCTTC	CASSFRTVYYGYTF
TRBV3-1	TRBJ1-2	-	-	TGTGCCAGCAGCCAAGCCGGAGGCTACACCTTC	CASSQAGGYTF
TRBV6-6	TRBJ1-1	-	many	TGTGCCAGCAGTTTTGGGGCGGGGGTAGGTAACACTGAAGCTTTCTTT	CASSFGAGVGNTEAFF
TRBV27	TRBJ2-3	TRBD2	many	TGTGCCAGCAGCCGACGGCGGGGGAGCACAGATACGCAGTATTTT	CASSRRRGSTDTQYF
TRBV5-1	TRBJ1-1	-	few	TGCGCCAGCAGCCCCGACAGAACGAACACTGAAGCTTTCTTT	CASSPDRTNTEAFF
TRBV5-5	TRBJ2-1	-	many	TGTGCCAGCAGACCCCTGGGGAATGAGCAGTTCTTC	CASRPLGNEQFF
TRBV5-1	TRBJ1-6	TRBD1	few	TGCGCCAGCAGCTTCCGGGACAGTAATTCACCCCTCCACTTT	CASSFRDSNSPLHF
TRBV9	TRBJ2-5	-	many	TGTGCCAGCAGCGTAAACCCCATGGAGACCCAGTACTTC	CASSVNPMETQYF
TRBV12-3/TRBV12-4	TRBJ1-1	-	many	TGTGCCAGCAGCTATATAGAGTCGAACACTGAAGCTTTCTTT	CASSYIESNTEAFF
TRBV9	TRBJ2-1	-	many	TGTGCCAGCAGCAATAAGGACAATGAGCAGTTCTTC	CASSNKDNEQFF
TRBV7-9	TRBJ2-7	-	many	TGTGCCAGCAGCCCCAGGGCGACCTACGAGCAGTACTTC	CASSPRATYEQYF
TRBV7-9	TRBJ2-3	-	many	TGTGCCAGCAGCCGAGTTGGGGATACGCAGTATTTT	CASSRVGDTQYF
TRBV7-9	TRBJ1-4	-	many	TGTGCCAGCAGCCCGGGCCTCTCGGATCGGGAAAAACTGTTTTTT	CASSPGLSDREKLFF
TRBV4-3	TRBJ2-4	-	many	TGCGCCAGCAGCCAAGGGGGAAGAAACATTCAGTACTTC	CASSQGGRNIQYF
TRBV5-5	TRBJ2-5	TRBD2	-	TGTGCCAGCAGCTTGGCGTGGGGAGGGAAGGAGACCCAGTACTTC	CASSLAWGGKETQYF
TRBV29-1	TRBJ2-3	TRBD2	many	TGCAGCGTTGAAGAAGGAAGCGGGGGATCCGATACGCAGTATTTT	CSVEEGSGGSDTQYF
TRBV4-3	TRBJ2-1	TRBD2	many	TGCGCCAGCAGCCACCAGCGGGGGGGCAATGAGCAGTTCTTC	CASSHQRGGNEQFF
TRBV20-1	TRBJ1-5	-	-	TGCAGTGCTCGGACCGCAGACAGGATCAATCAGCCCCAGAATTTT	CSARTADRINQPQNF
TRBV7-9	TRBJ2-4	-	many	TGTGCCAGCAGCCCAGGACCCAGGGGGACTGTCCAAAACATTCAGTACTTC	CASSPGPRGTVQNIQYF
TRBV20-1	TRBJ2-2	-	many	TGCAGTGCTAGAGCTGCCGGGGAGCTGTTTTTT	CSARAAGELFF
TRBV20-1	TRBJ1-1	-	many	TGCAGTGCTAGTCGGGCCACTGAAGCTTTCTTT	CSASRATEAFF
TRBV11-2	TRBJ2-2	-	many	TGTGCCAGCAGCTTAGGGACGAGAAGCACCGGGGAGCTGTTTTTT	CASSLGTRSTGELFF
TRBV20-1	TRBJ1-2	-	many	TGCAGTGCTAGGGAGGACAGCCGCTATGGCTACACCTTC	CSAREDSRYGYTF
TRBV4-3	TRBJ2-6	-	many	TGCGCCAGCAGCCAAGACGACGGTGCTGGGGCCAACGTCCTGACTTTC	CASSQDDGAGANVLTF
TRBV29-1	TRBJ2-3	TRBD2	many	TGCAGCGCTGCGCCACTAGCGGTTAGCACAGATACGCAGTATTTT	CSAAPLAVSTDTQYF
TRBV5-5	TRBJ1-1	-	few	TGTGCCAGCAGCTTGGGGTTTTGCACTGAAGCTTTCTTT	CASSLGFCTEAFF
TRBV12-3/TRBV12-4	TRBJ2-2	-	many	TGTGCCAGCAGTTTTAGCCGGGGCGGCCCGAACACCGGGGAGCTGTTTTTT	CASSFSRGGPNTGELFF
TRBV3-1	TRBJ2-7	-	many	TGTGCCAGCAGCCAAGTAAGAGAGCAGTACTTC	CASSQVREQYF
TRBV6-5	TRBJ1-1	TRBD1	many	TGTGCCAGCAGTTACACGGGACAGTTAGGGACTGAAGCTTTCTTT	CASSYTGQLGTEAFF
TRBV9	TRBJ2-1	-	many	TGTGCCAGCAGCGTGTTCCCCTCTCCGAGCTCCTACAATGAGCAGTTCTTC	CASSVFPSPSSYNEQFF
TRBV10-2	TRBJ2-3	TRBD2	-	TGCGCCAGCAGTGAATCTAGCGGGGGGGCCGATACGCAGTATTTT	CASSESSGGADTQYF
TRBV20-1	TRBJ1-2	TRBD1	many	TGCAGTGCTAGAGATCGCCGGACAGGGAATGGCTACACCTTC	CSARDRRTGNGYTF